A single sample is the source of the 9 T cell receptor beta chains below, sequenced in a study of CD8 T cells in ankylosing spondylitis (dated by TCRdb to the late 2010s). Library preparation used 5' RACE. TCRdb shows the sequencer as Illumina HiSeq 2500. TCRdb ran its own pipeline on the public reads, namely fastp trimming at Q25 and MiXCR clone calling, and kept in-frame beta chains. Rows with a matching CDR3 protein are joined into one entry that keeps the most common DNA and genes. Across this sample there are roughly 200,000 distinct CDR3 sequences, with 20% to 30% seen only once. The ten largest clones take up under 7% of the sample. Sequenced input: blood, either unsorted or a sorted T cell fraction (not recorded which). The receptors stem from a male donor with ankylosing spondylitis or in good health (not recorded which).

This chain links TRBV20-1 with TRBJ2-3, with D perhaps matching TRBD1 or TRBD2 (5 bases each). This CDR3 comprises 15 residues. Germline V gives CDR1 DFQATT, CDR2 SNEGSKA (reference sequence). V shed 4 bases and J shed 1 base, with 15 bases lying between them. In DNA form, the CDR3 reads TGCAGTGCTACAGGGCCTGAGGGAGGCACAGATACGCAGTATTTT. Its translation: CSATGPEGGTDTQYF.

This clonotype was counted many times. V usage is TRBV20-1 and J usage is TRBJ2-5, with 7 bases identical to TRBD1. CDR3 length: 16 residues. Germline-derived CDR1 and CDR2 are DFQATT and SNEGSKA (reference sequence). The ends lost 6 bases at V and 2 bases at J; junction bases unmatched: 15. CDR3 protein: CSANGGLGQTQETQYF. In DNA, the CDR3 is TGCAGTGCCAATGGGGGATTGGGACAGACTCAAGAGACCCAGTACTTC.

This sequence joins TRBV10-3 and TRBJ1-2; D not certain. The CDR3 consists of 12 residues. Per germline, CDR1 ENHRY and CDR2 SYGVKD. V lost 2 bases and J lost 0, with 1 base in between. CDR3 coding DNA: TGTGCCATCAGTGAGACTAACTATGGCTACACCTTC. Its protein product is CAISETNYGYTF.

About this clonotype itself: An end of the junction does not agree with germline; a read error may underlie this. V and J are TRBV12-3 or TRBV12-4 and TRBJ2-1; possibly TRBD1 for D (6 bases). The CDR3 length is 11 residues. The CDR3 DNA follows: TGTGCCAGCAGTCCCCAGGGGATCCAGGTCTTC. This sequence encodes CASSPQGIQVF.

Concerning this clonotype: With a much larger clone just one base away, this may be a read error. The chain uses TRBV29-1 and TRBJ2-1; D gene ambiguous. The CDR3 is 12 residues long. Trimming removed 5 bases at V and 11 bases at J, with 16 bases between. Per germline, CDR1 SQVTM and CDR2 ANQGSEA. The CDR3 DNA sequence: TGCAGCGTTCGGGTTCAGGCAAATAAGCAGTTCTTC. It is translated as CSVRVQANKQFF.

The chain carries TRBV2 and TRBJ1-6, with 9 nucleotides matching TRBD1. CDR3 length: 12 amino acids. Germline V gives CDR1 SNHLY, CDR2 FYNNEI. The V and J ends lost 8 bases and 12 bases, in that order; junction bases with no gene match: 5. CDR3 coding DNA: TGTGCCAGCCGGGACAGGGCCCAACCCCTCCACTTT. It encodes CASRDRAQPLHF.

The chain uses TRBV12-3 or TRBV12-4 and TRBJ2-6; no reliable D call. The CDR3 contains 13 residues. Trimming took off 7 bases at V and 3 bases at J, with 7 bases between the two ends. CDR3 protein: CASTDNGANVLTF. The CDR3 coding sequence is TGTGCCAGCACCGATAATGGGGCCAACGTCCTGACTTTC.

This clonotype was found many times. The V call is TRBV4-1, the J call TRBJ1-4, with TRBD1 matching 7 bases. V lost 2 bases, J lost 4 bases, and 4 bases stayed unmatched. This CDR3 has 15 residues. Germline V gene sequence: CDR1 MGHRA, CDR2 YSYEKL. The chain's CDR3 is CASSQRTGVNEKLFF. CDR3 sequence (DNA): TGCGCCAGCAGCCAAAGGACAGGTGTTAATGAAAAACTGTTTTTT.

This clonotype was detected only a few times. The V call is TRBV12-3 or TRBV12-4, the J call TRBJ2-7; D gene unclear. This CDR3 has 13 residues. Trimming cost V 6 bases and J 2 bases, with 11 bases left between them. Here the CDR3 reads CASSIRLTYEQYF. The CDR3 DNA follows: TGTGCCAGCAGCATCCGATTAACCTACGAGCAGTACTTC.